Below, one T cell receptor beta chain is given with its context. Its cognate antigen is unknown. Sequence data for DNA of cultured CD4+ T cells were generated by the Oncomine TCR Beta short-read assay. Scientists extracted genomic DNA from CD4+ T cells grown in culture. Via MiXCR, TCRdb re-called the PCR reads, giving one row per CDR3 protein. The sample consists of about 24,000 distinct CDR3 sequences, 62% of them appearing once. Germline assignment: CDR1 MNHEY and CDR2 SVGEGT. The CDR3 covers 15 residues. With 6 bases removed from V and 0 bases from J, the gap between germline ends came to 14 bases. The data derive from a study of vaccination and CD4 T cells after COVID-19. Study overall: Post-COVID specimens were obtained a median about 100 days after diagnosis (range 35 to 161).

The treatment: approximately nine-day PBMC culture with coronavirus spike peptide pools or control peptides (ViraFEST assay). The origin of this receptor is a human donor who had recovered from COVID-19. This chain uses TRBV6-2 or TRBV6-3 with TRBJ1-1, with a tentative D call TRBD1 (5 bases). Sequenced material: CD4+ T cells from blood, cultured in vitro. CDR3 sequence reads: CASRPTTAMNTEAFF. The CDR3 region has the DNA TGTGCCAGCAGACCTACGACAGCCATGAACACTGAAGCTTTCTTT.